This entry lists 13 T cell receptor beta chains sequenced from one sample in a study of vaccination effects on CD4 cells after COVID-19. Produced via immunoSEQ multiplex PCR; TCRdb's table is partial and in-frame only. The sample has tens of thousands of clones, 80% to 90% seen once. No cognate antigen is known for these TCRs. Before sequencing took place, the ViraFEST assay used viral peptide pools to expand antigen-specific CD4+ T cells. Upon completion of roughly ten days in culture, CD4+ T cells were isolated. Sequences were derived from CD4+ T cells from PBMCs cultured with HCoV-229E spike peptides, sampled before COVID-19 vaccination. Receptor source: a human donor who received a COVID-19 vaccine.

This chain uses TRBV14 with TRBJ2-5, with a possible D match to TRBD1 (6 bases). V was cut by 4 bases and J by 5 bases, with 17 bases left in between. The CDR3 has 15 amino acids. Germline V CDR1 and CDR2: SGHDN, FVKESK. The CDR3 DNA sequence: TGTGCCAGCAGCCTGAATGGGGGCGGGCAGGAGACCCAGTACTTC. Translated, it gives CASSLNGGGQETQYF.

This clone was found a few times. The rearrangement joins TRBV5-6 to TRBJ1-2, with a tentative D call TRBD1 (5 bases). The ends were cut back, 0 bases at V and 2 bases at J, with 5 bases in the middle. This CDR3 region has 13 residues. CDR1 and CDR2 from the germline V gene are SGHDT and YYEEEE. The CDR3 protein is CASSLGQNYGYTF. The CDR3 DNA is TGTGCCAGCAGCTTGGGACAGAACTATGGCTACACCTTC.

V usage is TRBV4-1 and J usage is TRBJ1-1; a weak D match, TRBD1 (5 bases). The V end was cut by 4 bases, the J end by 6 bases, with 15 bases between. The CDR3 has 14 residues. Germline assignment: CDR1 MGHRA and CDR2 YSYEKL. This CDR3 is CASSRPTVHPEAFF. Written as DNA, the CDR3 is TGCGCCAGCAGCCGACCGACAGTTCACCCTGAAGCTTTCTTT.

V and J are TRBV27 and TRBJ1-5; 8 nucleotides line up with TRBD1. V trimming: 5 bases; J trimming: 4 bases; junction bases outside the gene matches: 7. CDR1 MNHEY and CDR2 SMNVEV come from the germline V gene (reference sequence). The CDR3 extends over 15 amino acids. DNA of the CDR3: TGTGCCAGCAGTCCCAGGGGGCTGGGAAATCAGCCCCAGCATTTT. Amino acid sequence: CASSPRGLGNQPQHF.

This clone was observed a handful of times. The chain recombines TRBV5-5 with TRBJ1-3; a possible D gene is TRBD1 (6 bases). The CDR3 sequence is 17 residues long. Trimming stripped 4 bases from V and 0 bases from J, with 17 bases between. The germline V gene encodes CDR1 SGHKS and CDR2 YYEKEE (reference sequence). The CDR3 sequence is CASSSAGQIISGNTIYF. CDR3 bases: TGTGCCAGCAGCAGCGCGGGACAAATCATCTCTGGAAACACCATATATTTT.

Remarks on this clone: The junction departs from the called germline gene at one end, perhaps through a read error. This sequence joins TRBV18 and TRBJ1-1; 8 bases map to TRBD1. The CDR3 runs 15 residues. Germline V gene sequence: CDR1 KGHSH, CDR2 LQKENI. The CDR3 is CASSPYRQGNPEAFF. CDR3 nucleotides: TGTGCCAGCTCACCCTATCGACAGGGGAACCCTGAAGCTTTCTTT.

V usage is TRBV5-1 and J usage is TRBJ2-3; 7 positions match TRBD1. CDR3 length equals 16 residues. The germline V gene has CDR1 SGHRS and CDR2 YFSETQ. V lost 0 bases and J lost 1; bases outside the gene matches: 5. CDR3 DNA: TGCGCCAGCAGCTTGGTGGCCGGGACAGGCACAGATACGCAGTATTTT. This translates into CASSLVAGTGTDTQYF.

The rearrangement links TRBV2 to TRBJ1-1; D is perhaps TRBD1 (6 bases). The CDR3 is 12 amino acids. Trimming cost V 7 bases and J 5 bases, with 11 bases left between them. The germline V gene encodes CDR1 SNHLY and CDR2 FYNNEI. CDR3 nucleotides: TGTGCCAGCATGGGACACTGGACTGAAGCTTTCTTT. Translating gives CASMGHWTEAFF.

The chain links TRBV2 to TRBJ2-2; 9 positions match TRBD1. V gave up 3 bases and J gave up 7 bases; unmatched junction bases: 6. Germline values: CDR1 SNHLY, CDR2 FYNNEI. The CDR3 loop spans 15 amino acids. DNA for the CDR3: TGTGCCAGCAGTGACGGGACAGGGTATATCGGGGAGCTGTTTTTT. Its protein is CASSDGTGYIGELFF.

This clone has a single count. This rearrangement joins TRBV7-2 to TRBJ2-7; D is perhaps TRBD2 (6 bases). Germline loops: CDR1 SGHTA, CDR2 FQGNSA. The CDR3 runs to 14 residues. V was pared by 5 bases and J by 2 bases, with 13 bases between. The CDR3 protein is CASSQNSGPYEQYV. The CDR3 DNA reads TGTGCCAGCAGCCAGAATAGCGGACCCTACGAGCAGTACGTC.

The count of this clone is one. The rearrangement uses TRBV3-1 (or the pseudogene TRBV3-2) and TRBJ1-1, with 7 bases that match TRBD1. This CDR3 comprises 13 residues. Germline lookup yields CDR1 LGHDT and CDR2 YNNKEL (reference sequence). Trimming took 2 bases from V and 9 from J; bases not matched to a gene: 6. Written as DNA, the CDR3 is TGTGCCAGCAGCCAAAGACAGGGCCATAAAGCTTTCTTT. Translated: CASSQRQGHKAFF.

The rearrangement joins TRBV5-1 to TRBJ2-2; D remains unclear. This CDR3 spans 15 amino acids. Trimming pared 0 bases from V and 1 base from J, leaving 7 bases between. Per the germline V gene, CDR1 is SGHRS and CDR2 is YFSETQ. In DNA form, the CDR3 reads TGCGCCAGCAGCTTGGCCTCGGGGAACACCGGGGAGCTGTTTTTT. Protein: CASSLASGNTGELFF.

This chain uses TRBV7-2 with TRBJ1-1, with TRBD1 matching 7 bases. There are 15 residues in the CDR3. The trim removed 1 base at V and 4 bases at J, leaving 6 bases unmatched. CDR1 SGHTA and CDR2 FQGNSA come from the germline V gene. CDR3 coding DNA: TGTGCCAGCAGCTTAGTCAGGGGGGCCCTCACTGAAGCTTTCTTT. It translates to CASSLVRGALTEAFF.